Sequencing of this TCR beta chain was carried out in a study of human T cells and chemical hapten exposure. In the study overall: Per-sample TCR yield variation was attributed mainly to small pooled library volume differences.

Stated time point: healthy volunteer bleed at 6 weeks. Researchers extracted total RNA from unfractionated whole blood. The library attached unique molecular identifiers to individual cDNA molecules. Original processing notes: Individual samples carried between about 20,000 and 700,000 TCRs, with 95,638 as the median. TCRdb itself ran the RACE reads through MiXCR, one entry per CDR3 protein. These V and J calls rely on TCRdb rather than the paper's analysis. Here the sample spans about 79,000 distinct CDR3 sequences, 7% to 9% being singletons. Worth noting for this clonotype: The antigen is undetermined.

The CDR3 is 15 amino acids. Trimming stripped 8 bases from V and 1 base from J, with 14 bases between. Germline values: CDR1 SEHNR, CDR2 FQNEAQ (reference sequence). Study findings and constraints: The number of TCRs above 1 in 1000 frequency did not change after DPC sensitization.

The TCR originated in a male donor in good health. Some clones in this sample may be carry-over from other donors' samples. This sequence joins TRBV7-9 and TRBJ2-2; no reliable D call. The sample comprised whole blood. The CDR3 DNA sequence: TGTGCCAGCGGGTTGACAACCATGAACACCGGGGAGCTGTTTTTT. Protein product: CASGLTTMNTGELFF.